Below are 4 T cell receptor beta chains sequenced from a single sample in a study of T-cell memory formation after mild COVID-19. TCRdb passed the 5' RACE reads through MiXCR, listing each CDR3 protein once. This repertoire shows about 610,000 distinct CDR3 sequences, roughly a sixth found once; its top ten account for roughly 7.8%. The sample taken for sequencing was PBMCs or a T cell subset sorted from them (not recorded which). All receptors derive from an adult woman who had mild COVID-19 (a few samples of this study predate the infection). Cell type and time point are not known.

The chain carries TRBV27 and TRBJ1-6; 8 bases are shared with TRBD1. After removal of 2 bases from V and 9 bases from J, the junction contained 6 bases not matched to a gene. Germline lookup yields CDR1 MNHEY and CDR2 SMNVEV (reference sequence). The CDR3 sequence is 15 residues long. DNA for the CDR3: TGTGCCAGCAGTTTAACCGACAGGGGTGGTTCACCCCTCCACTTT. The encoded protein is CASSLTDRGGSPLHF.

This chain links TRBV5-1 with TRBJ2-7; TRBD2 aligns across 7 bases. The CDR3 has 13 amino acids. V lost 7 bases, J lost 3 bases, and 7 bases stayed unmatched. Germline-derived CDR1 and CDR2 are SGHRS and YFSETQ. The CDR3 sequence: CASRAGELYEQYF. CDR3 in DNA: TGCGCCAGCCGTGCGGGAGAGCTCTACGAGCAGTACTTC. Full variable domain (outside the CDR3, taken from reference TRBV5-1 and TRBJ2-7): KAGVTQTPRYLIKTRGQQVTLSCSPISGHRSVSWYQQTPGQGLQFLFEYFSETQRNKGNFPGRFSGRQFSNSRSEMNVSTLELGDSALYLCASRAGELYEQYFGPGTRLTVT.

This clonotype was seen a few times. CDR3 DNA: TGTGCCAGCAGCTTAGTACCTAGCCGGCTGGGCACCGGGGAGCTGTTTTTT. Its protein is CASSLVPSRLGTGELFF. The chain carries TRBV7-6 and TRBJ2-2; the D gene is possibly TRBD2 (5 bases). Looked up from germline, CDR1 is SGHVS and CDR2 is FNYEAQ. Trimming shortened V by 1 base and J by 4 bases, and 16 bases separated the two germline ends. The CDR3 sequence is 17 residues long.

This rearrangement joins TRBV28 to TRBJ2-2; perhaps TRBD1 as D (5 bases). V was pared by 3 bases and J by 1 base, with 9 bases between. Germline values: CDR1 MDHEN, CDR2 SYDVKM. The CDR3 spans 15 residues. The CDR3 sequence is CASSFSQVNTGELFF. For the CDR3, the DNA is TGTGCCAGCAGTTTCTCACAGGTGAACACCGGGGAGCTGTTTTTT.